This paragraph covers one TCR beta chain sequence. The data are from a study of OX40 agonist ivuxolimab in advanced cancers. Study at large: From about 23 to 85 years was the age range, with a mean of around 57 years, and roughly 80% were male. The eligibility criteria allowed prior anti-PD-1, anti-PD-L1 or anti-CTLA-4 therapy, and approximately 40% had some.

In germline, CDR1 is SGHTA, CDR2 FQGNSA. Trimming pared 3 bases from V and 0 bases from J, leaving 11 bases between. The CDR3 runs to 15 residues. TCRdb keeps only in-frame clones here, not all; method: immunoSEQ multiplex PCR. The sample has roughly 47,000 clones; about 90% are singletons. This receptor was identified in an adult with an advanced solid tumor such as melanoma, head and neck, liver or kidney cancer. The J gene is TRBJ1-1, the V gene TRBV7-2; no clear D. The sample in question was CD4+ or CD8+ T cells sorted from blood, obtained in a trial of the OX40 agonist ivuxolimab. This CDR3 reads CASSFMHTVNTEAFF. The DNA of the CDR3 is TGTGCCAGCAGCTTTATGCACACTGTGAACACTGAAGCTTTCTTT. Full variable domain (remainder filled in from reference TRBV7-2 and TRBJ1-1): GAGVSQSPSNKVTEKGKDVELRCDPISGHTALYWYRQSLGQGLEFLIYFQGNSAPDKSGLPSDRFSAERTGGSVSTLTIQRTQQEDSAVYLCASSFMHTVNTEAFFGQGTRLTVV.